This TCR beta chain was retrieved from a study of blood T cell repertoires in COVID-19. V was cut by 3 bases and J by 5 bases, with 16 bases left in between. CDR3 length: 15 amino acids. Germline V gene data show CDR1 as KGHSH and CDR2 as LQKENI. Assay: immunoSEQ multiplex PCR; the TCRdb copy retains only in-frame clones and omits some. The repertoire holds 200,000 to 300,000 clones, with about 83% as singletons. This TCR was sampled from a human donor in a cohort sampled during active COVID-19. The sequenced sample consisted of peripheral blood. V and J are TRBV18 and TRBJ1-1, with D possibly TRBD1 on 5 matching bases. This chain's CDR3 is CASSPLKSRETEAFF. CDR3 DNA sequence: TGTGCCAGCTCACCTCTGAAGTCCAGGGAAACTGAAGCTTTCTTT. Drawing the rest from reference TRBV18 and TRBJ1-1, the complete variable domain is NAGVMQNPRHLVRRRGQEARLRCSPMKGHSHVYWYRQLPEEGLKFMVYLQKENIIDESGMPKERFSAEFPKEGPSILRIQQVVRGDSAAYFCASSPLKSRETEAFFGQGTRLTVV.